These T cell receptor beta chains were read from a single sample in a study of blood T cell repertoires in COVID-19. Sequenced by immunoSEQ multiplex PCR; TCRdb stores in-frame clones only, minus some. Of under 350,000 clones detected, around 92% appear once; the ten largest clones hold 1.9%. Sample: PBMCs or T cells enriched from blood (not recorded which). The receptors originated from a woman in her sixties who had recovered from COVID-19. Each CDR3 is given with its conserved first and last residue. The D gene is left open where the match is weak. A clone size is listed for some rows: how often the clone was seen (once, few, many), or a class if it is expanded.

J	D	size	V	DNA	CDR3
TRBJ1-1	.	.	TRBV5-6	TGTGCCAGCAGCTTGCCTCTGGAGGGTTTCGCTGAAGCTTTCTTT	CASSLPLEGFAEAFF
TRBJ1-1	.	.	TRBV14	TGTGCCAGCAGCAAGGGACACTTCACTGAAGCTTTCTTT	CASSKGHFTEAFF
TRBJ2-1	TRBD2	.	TRBV11-2	TGTGCCAGCAGCGCCCGACTAGCGGGAGTATACAATGAGCAGTTCTTC	CASSARLAGVYNEQFF
TRBJ2-2	TRBD1	.	TRBV10-3	TGTGCCATCACCCCGGGACAGGGGACCGGGGAGCTGTTTTTT	CAITPGQGTGELFF
TRBJ1-1	.	few	TRBV30	TGTGCCTCGAGACTGACTGAAGCTTTCTTT	CASRLTEAFF
TRBJ1-1	.	.	TRBV5-1	TGCGCCAGCAGCTTATCTAAAGCCGAAGCTTTCTTT	CASSLSKAEAFF
TRBJ1-2	.	once	TRBV19	TGTGCCAGTGCAGCGGGGGCTCCCAACTATGGCTACACCTTC	CASAAGAPNYGYTF
TRBJ2-1	TRBD1	.	TRBV2	TGTGCCAGCAGTGAATACCAGGGGGCGGATGAGCAGTTCTTC	CASSEYQGADEQFF
TRBJ1-2	.	.	TRBV3-1/TRBV3-2	TGTGCCAGCAGCCGGCCCTTTACAGGGAATGGCTACACCTTC	CASSRPFTGNGYTF
TRBJ2-3	TRBD2	.	TRBV7-9	TGTGCCAGCAGCTTTTATAGCGGGACGAAGGATACGCAGTATTTT	CASSFYSGTKDTQYF
TRBJ2-7	TRBD2	once	TRBV5-1	TGCGCCAGCAGCTTGCTAGCGGACTACGAGCAGTACTTC	CASSLLADYEQYF
TRBJ1-6	TRBD1	few	TRBV3-1/TRBV3-2	TGTGCCAGCAGCCATGCAACAGGGGCCCTTAATTCACCCCTCCACTTT	CASSHATGALNSPLHF
TRBJ2-2	TRBD1	.	TRBV9	TGTGCCAGCGTCCCCAGGGGGCAGCTGAACACCGGGGAGCTGTTTTTT	CASVPRGQLNTGELFF
TRBJ1-5	.	.	TRBV28	TGTGCCAGCAGTCTCCTGCGGGGACTCCGAGGCTATAGCAATCAGCCCCAGCATTTT	CASSLLRGLRGYSNQPQHF